The entry that follows covers one T cell receptor beta chain sequence. Antigen specificity is unknown. With V trimmed by 5 bases and J by 6 bases, 4 bases remained unmatched. CDR1 LGHNA and CDR2 YNFKEQ come from the germline V gene. There are 14 residues in the CDR3. The sample originates from a study of cytomegalovirus exposure and HLA in healthy donors. Study overall: A prior study identified just under 120 million unique TCR beta sequences from about 179 million T cells. Whole-study findings and limits: The study put under 200 TCR beta chains on its list as cytomegalovirus-associated. Most TCR beta V segments were productive about 90% or about 30% of the time in an earlier analysis. Specific recognition of CMV antigens was confirmed in vitro for a few chains (all CMV-associated).

PCR was performed using 60 Vbeta and 13 Jbeta primers. TCRdb's copy holds only in-frame clones and misses some; the assay was immunoSEQ multiplex PCR. The data contain about 130,000 clones, 80% of them singletons. Material: PBMCs. The V and J genes are TRBV4-2 and TRBJ2-7; 13 bases align to TRBD2. The receptor was isolated from a woman aged 35 to 49 in good health and CMV-seronegative. The CDR3 reads CASSGLAGEGEQYF. CDR3 DNA sequence: TGTGCCAGCAGCGGACTAGCGGGAGAGGGCGAGCAGTACTTC.